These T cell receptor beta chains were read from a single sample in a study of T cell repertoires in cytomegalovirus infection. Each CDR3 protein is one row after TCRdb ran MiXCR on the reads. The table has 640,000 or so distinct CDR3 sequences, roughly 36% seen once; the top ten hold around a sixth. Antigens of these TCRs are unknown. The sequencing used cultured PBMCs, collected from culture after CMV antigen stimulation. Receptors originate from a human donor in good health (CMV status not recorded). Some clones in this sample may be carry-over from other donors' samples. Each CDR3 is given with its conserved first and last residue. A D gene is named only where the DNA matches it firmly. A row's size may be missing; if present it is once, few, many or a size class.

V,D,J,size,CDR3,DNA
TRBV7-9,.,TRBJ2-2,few,CASSPARTGELFF,TGTGCCAGCAGCCCAGCCCGGACCGGGGAGCTGTTTTTT
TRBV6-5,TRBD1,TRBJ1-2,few,CASRRDRTSGYGYTF,TGTGCCAGCAGACGGGACAGGACGTCGGGCTATGGCTACACCTTC
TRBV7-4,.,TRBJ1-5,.,CASSLDGGSGYSNQPQHF,TGTGCCAGCAGCTTAGACGGGGGAAGTGGATATAGCAATCAGCCCCAGCATTTT
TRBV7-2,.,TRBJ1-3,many,CASSPRALGNTIYF,TGTGCCAGCAGCCCCCGCGCTTTGGGAAACACCATATATTTT
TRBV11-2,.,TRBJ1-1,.,CASSLIMAGVAFF,TGTGCCAGCAGCTTAATAATGGCCGGAGTGGCTTTCTTT
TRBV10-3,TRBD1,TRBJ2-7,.,CAIKKGQGTDPLYEQYF,TGTGCCATCAAAAAGGGACAGGGAACCGATCCTCTCTACGAGCAGTACTTC
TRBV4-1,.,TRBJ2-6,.,CASSHGVRPGANVLTF,TGCGCCAGCAGCCACGGGGTCCGCCCTGGGGCCAACGTCCTGACTTTC
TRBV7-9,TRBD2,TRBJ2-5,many,CASSLGLAGAQETQYF,TGTGCCAGCAGCTTGGGACTAGCGGGAGCGCAAGAGACCCAGTACTTC
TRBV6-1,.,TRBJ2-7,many,CASSSTTRVGKNEQYF,TGTGCCAGCAGTTCAACGACAAGGGTAGGCAAAAACGAGCAGTACTTC
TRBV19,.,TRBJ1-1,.,CASSDESGAFF,TGTGCCAGTAGCGATGAATCGGGGGCTTTCTTT
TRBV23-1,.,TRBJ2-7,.,CASSQSWDRHYYEQYF,TGCGCCAGCAGTCAATCGTGGGACCGACACTACTACGAGCAGTACTTC
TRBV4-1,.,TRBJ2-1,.,CASSQDLRLLYNEQFF,TGCGCCAGCAGCCAAGATTTGCGACTTTTGTACAATGAGCAGTTCTTC
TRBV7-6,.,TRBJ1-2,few,CASSPYGPNYGYTF,TGTGCCAGCAGCCCCTACGGGCCTAACTATGGCTACACCTTC
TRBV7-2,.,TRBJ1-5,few,CASSLGLDSNQPQHF,TGTGCCAGCAGCTTAGGGCTGGATAGCAATCAGCCCCAGCATTTT
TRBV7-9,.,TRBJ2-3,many,CASSLVSDTQYF,TGTGCCAGCAGCTTAGTGTCGGATACGCAGTATTTT
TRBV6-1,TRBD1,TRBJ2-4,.,CASGGTGGSIQYF,TGTGCCAGCGGAGGGACAGGGGGCAGCATTCAGTACTTC
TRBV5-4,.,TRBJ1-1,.,CASSFPTGLNTEAFF,TGTGCCAGCAGCTTCCCGACAGGTTTGAACACTGAAGCTTTCTTT
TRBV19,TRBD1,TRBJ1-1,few,CASTRTGEDTEAFF,TGTGCCAGTACCCGGACAGGGGAGGACACTGAAGCTTTCTTT
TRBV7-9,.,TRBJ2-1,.,CASSLGGNYHEQFF,TGTGCCAGCAGCTTAGGGGGAAATTACCATGAGCAGTTCTTC
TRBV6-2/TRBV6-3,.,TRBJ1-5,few,CASRIRGSSQPQHF,TGTGCCAGCAGAATCCGAGGGTCCAGTCAGCCCCAGCATTTT
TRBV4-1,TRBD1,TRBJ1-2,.,CASSRGRQGSDYGYTF,TGCGCCAGCAGCCGCGGGAGACAGGGGAGTGACTATGGCTACACCTTC
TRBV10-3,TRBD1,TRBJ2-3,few,CAISDMDRGRTDTQYF,TGTGCCATCAGTGACATGGACAGGGGGAGAACAGATACGCAGTATTTT
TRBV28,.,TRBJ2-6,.,CASSPPVGRDSGANVLTF,TGTGCCAGCAGTCCCCCGGTAGGGAGAGACTCTGGGGCCAACGTCCTGACTTTC
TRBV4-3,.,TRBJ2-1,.,CASSHGTGPTASNEQFF,TGCGCCAGCAGCCATGGTACGGGACCTACAGCCAGCAATGAGCAGTTCTTC
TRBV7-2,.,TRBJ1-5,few,CASSFSRGRLHF,TGTGCCAGCAGCTTTTCCCGGGGGCGGCTACATTTT
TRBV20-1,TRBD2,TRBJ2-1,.,CSAIRDYHNEQFF,TGCAGTGCTATTAGGGACTACCACAATGAGCAGTTCTTC
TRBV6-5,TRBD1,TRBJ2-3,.,CASSWDRVTDTRYF,TGTGCCAGCAGTTGGGACAGGGTTACAGATACGCGGTATTTT
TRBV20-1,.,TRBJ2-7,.,CSASLDYEQYF,TGCAGTGCTAGTTTGGATTACGAGCAGTACTTC
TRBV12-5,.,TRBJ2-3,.,CASGRGGTDTQYF,TGTGCTAGTGGTCGAGGGGGCACAGATACGCAGTATTTT
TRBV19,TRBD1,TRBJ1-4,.,CASSTSYRGLDEKLFF,TGTGCCAGTAGTACGTCGTACAGGGGATTGGATGAAAAACTGTTTTTT
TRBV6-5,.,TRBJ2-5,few,CASSYVGADETQYF,TGTGCCAGCAGTTACGTGGGAGCGGATGAGACCCAGTACTTC
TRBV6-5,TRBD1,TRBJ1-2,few,CASSRQGGGYTF,TGTGCCAGCAGTCGACAGGGAGGTGGCTACACCTTC
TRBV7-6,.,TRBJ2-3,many,CASSFSYGAIPATDTQYF,TGTGCCAGCAGCTTCTCGTACGGGGCCATTCCGGCCACAGATACGCAGTATTTT
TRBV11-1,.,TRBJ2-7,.,CASSLGTALEQYF,TGTGCCAGCAGCTTAGGGACGGCGCTCGAGCAGTACTTC
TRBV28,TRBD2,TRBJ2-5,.,CASKSGGGRETQYF,TGTGCCAGCAAAAGCGGGGGGGGGCGGGAGACCCAGTACTTC
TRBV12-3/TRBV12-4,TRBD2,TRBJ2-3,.,CASSSGGGAVTQYF,TGTGCCAGCAGTTCGGGAGGGGGGGCCGTTACGCAGTATTTT
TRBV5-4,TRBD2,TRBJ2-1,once,CASSRGTSGSRPGMNEQFF,TGTGCCAGCAGCCGTGGGACTAGCGGGAGTCGACCTGGGATGAATGAGCAGTTCTTC
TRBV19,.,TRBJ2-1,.,CASRETSLRYNEQFF,TGTGCCAGTAGGGAAACGTCTCTTCGCTACAATGAGCAGTTCTTC
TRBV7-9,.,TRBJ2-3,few,CASGPRERTDTQYF,TGTGCCTCGGGCCCCCGGGAGCGCACAGATACGCAGTATTTT
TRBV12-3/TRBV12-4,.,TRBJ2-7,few,CASSLIRSEQYF,TGTGCCAGCAGTTTAATCCGGTCGGAGCAGTACTTC
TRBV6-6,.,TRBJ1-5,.,CASSYYRGNQPQHF,TGTGCCAGCAGTTACTATCGGGGCAATCAGCCCCAGCATTTT
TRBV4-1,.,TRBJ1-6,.,CASSQAQVVGSPLHF,TGCGCCAGCAGCCAGGCTCAGGTGGTGGGCTCACCCCTCCACTTT
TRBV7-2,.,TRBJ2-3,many,CASSPKGSGTDTQYF,TGTGCCAGCAGCCCAAAGGGGAGTGGCACAGATACGCAGTATTTT
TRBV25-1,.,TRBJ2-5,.,CASSGSVLQETQYF,TGTGCCAGCAGTGGGTCGGTGCTCCAAGAGACCCAGTACTTC
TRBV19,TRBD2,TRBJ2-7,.,CASSMSGAYEQYF,TGTGCCAGTAGTATGAGCGGGGCCTACGAGCAGTACTTC
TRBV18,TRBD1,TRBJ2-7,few,CASSPTGQGNYEQYF,TGTGCCAGCTCACCTACGGGACAGGGGAACTACGAGCAGTACTTC
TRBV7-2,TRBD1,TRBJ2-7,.,CASRSRQGLYEQYF,TGTGCCAGCAGATCCCGACAGGGGTTGTACGAGCAGTACTTC
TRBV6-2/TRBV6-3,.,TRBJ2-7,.,CASSLLGLYEQYF,TGTGCCAGCAGTCTACTTGGCCTATACGAGCAGTACTTC
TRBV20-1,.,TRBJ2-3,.,CSARRRVLLRIWAQYF,TGCAGTGCTAGAAGGCGCGTGCTCCTAAGAATATGGGCGCAGTATTTT
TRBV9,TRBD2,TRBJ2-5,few,CASSRGGRPEGETQYF,TGTGCCAGCAGCCGGGGGGGACGTCCGGAGGGAGAGACCCAGTACTTC
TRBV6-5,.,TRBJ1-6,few,CATDETGVYNSPLHF,TGTGCCACCGACGAAACGGGGGTCTATAATTCACCCCTCCACTTT
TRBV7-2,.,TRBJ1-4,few,CASSLAGRDEKLFF,TGTGCCAGCAGCTTAGCGGGCCGGGACGAAAAACTGTTTTTT
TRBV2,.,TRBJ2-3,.,CASSAAYTDTQYF,TGTGCCAGCAGTGCGGCGTACACAGATACGCAGTATTTT
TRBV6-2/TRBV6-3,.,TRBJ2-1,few,CASSYSGPVSGEQFF,TGTGCCAGCAGTTACTCTGGCCCCGTGAGCGGTGAGCAGTTCTTC
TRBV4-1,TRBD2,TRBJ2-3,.,CASSSSGGATDTQYF,TGCGCCAGCTCCAGTAGCGGGGGGGCCACAGATACGCAGTATTTT
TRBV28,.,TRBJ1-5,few,CASSPPFGSNQPQHF,TGTGCCAGCAGTCCCCCATTTGGAAGCAATCAGCCCCAGCATTTT
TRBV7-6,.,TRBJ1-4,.,CANSPDATNEKLFF,TGTGCCAACAGCCCCGATGCAACTAATGAAAAACTGTTTTTT
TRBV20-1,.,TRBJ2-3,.,CSAPISTDTQYF,TGCAGTGCCCCTATTTCCACAGATACGCAGTATTTT
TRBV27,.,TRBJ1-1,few,CASSLFPSGRQGTEAFF,TGTGCCAGCAGTTTATTCCCCTCGGGGCGGCAGGGGACTGAAGCTTTCTTT